One sample yielded the 15 T cell receptor beta chains listed below, sequenced in a study of blood T cells in healthy people across ages. The use of a sample-barcoded 5' primer and a J-beta primer mix characterized a second PCR of about 7 to 12 cycles. TCRdb used MiXCR to reprocess the 5' RACE reads, holding one entry per CDR3 protein. Found here are under 800,000 distinct CDR3 sequences, roughly 45% of them singletons; the top ten hold more than 20%. The sample taken for sequencing was blood. The receptors derive from a woman aged 55-70 years in good health.

The chain couples TRBV28 to TRBJ2-7; D remains ambiguous. The V gene's germline CDR1 is MDHEN and CDR2 SYDVKM. The CDR3 extends over 13 amino acids. V lost 4 bases to trimming and J lost 3 bases, with 10 bases between them. DNA of the CDR3: TGTGCCAGCAGTTATCCGGGTCACTACGAGCAGTACTTC. This gives the protein CASSYPGHYEQYF. The entire variable domain, with the rest obtained from reference TRBV28 and TRBJ2-7, is as follows: DVKVTQSSRYLVKRTGEKVFLECVQDMDHENMFWYRQDPGLGLRLIYFSYDVKMKEKGDIPEGYSVSREKKERFSLILESASTNQTSMYLCASSYPGHYEQYFGPGTRLTVT.

The V gene is TRBV4-3, the J gene TRBJ1-2; D uncertain. Germline CDR1 LGHNA, CDR2 YSLEER. V was clipped by 5 bases and J by 8 bases, with 9 bases between them. This CDR3 comprises 11 residues. This CDR3 is CASSGRQGYTF. As DNA, the CDR3 is TGCGCCAGCAGCGGAAGACAAGGCTACACCTTC.

In this sample, this clonotype turned up a few times. The J gene is TRBJ2-1, the V gene TRBV5-1, with D possibly being TRBD1 or TRBD2 (5 bases each). The CDR3 runs to 15 residues. The germline CDR1 and CDR2 sequences are SGHRS and YFSETQ. The V gene lost 4 bases and the J gene lost 9 bases, with 20 bases spanning the gap. CDR3 loop: CASSPSQAGRAEQFF. The CDR3 DNA is TGCGCCAGCAGCCCAAGTCAGGCGGGCAGGGCTGAGCAGTTCTTC.

The J gene is TRBJ1-2, the V gene TRBV7-9; TRBD1 agrees at 12 bases. This CDR3 comprises 16 residues. Per germline, CDR1 SEHNR and CDR2 FQNEAQ (reference sequence). Trimming removed 5 bases from V and 6 bases from J; junction bases left unmatched: 10. CDR3 in amino acids: CASSHGTGGPLNGYTF. DNA for the CDR3: TGTGCCAGCAGCCATGGGACAGGGGGCCCCCTAAATGGCTACACCTTC.

The chain joins TRBV29-1 to TRBJ1-2; weak D call: TRBD1 (5 bases). This CDR3 has 14 residues. V was clipped by 4 bases and J by 6 bases, with 18 bases between them. Germline V lookup: CDR1 SQVTM, CDR2 ANQGSEA. Here the CDR3 DNA reads TGCAGCGTTGGGCGGTCGACAGCTCTCGATGGCTACACCTTC. Protein sequence: CSVGRSTALDGYTF.

In regard to this clonotype: A much bigger clone sits one base away, suggesting this may be a read error. The rearrangement links TRBV29-1 to TRBJ2-1, with a weak D call TRBD1 (5 bases). The V gene's germline CDR1 is SQVTM and CDR2 ANQGSEA. The CDR3 sequence is 15 residues long. Between the trimmed V and J ends, which lost 3 bases and 7 bases, there was a span of 19 bases. The CDR3 DNA sequence: TGCAGCGTTGACGAGGCAGGGATAAGATTGAATGAGCAGTTCTTC. Protein: CSVDEAGIRLNEQFF.

The chain combines TRBV25-1 with TRBJ2-5; no reliable D call. The CDR3 totals 14 residues. Germline V lookup: CDR1 MGHDK, CDR2 SYGVNS. Trimming stripped 0 bases from V and 4 bases from J, with 9 bases between. The CDR3 sequence is CASSEYMVGETQYF. The DNA of the CDR3 is TGTGCCAGCAGTGAATATATGGTAGGAGAGACCCAGTACTTC.

This clonotype has just one count. A much larger clonotype is one base distant, so this may be a read error. The rearrangement links TRBV7-2 to TRBJ2-7; D possibly corresponds to TRBD2 (6 bases). The length of the CDR3 is 14 residues. Per the germline V gene, CDR1 is SGHTA and CDR2 is FQGNSA. The CDR3 loop is CHGVGGPCRHEQYF. The CDR3 DNA reads TGCCACGGTGTCGGAGGGCCTTGTCGCCACGAGCAGTACTTC.

The J gene is TRBJ1-1, the V gene TRBV27; D gene unclear. The CDR3 spans 14 residues. V lost 5 bases, J lost 4 bases, and 14 bases lay in between. Germline CDR1 and CDR2: MNHEY and SMNVEV (reference sequence). In nucleotides, the CDR3 is TGTGCCAGCAGTCTAACCTCCATCTCCACTGAAGCTTTCTTT. Translated: CASSLTSISTEAFF.

This clonotype appeared many times. The chain links TRBV5-5 to TRBJ2-7; either TRBD1 or TRBD2 may fit D (5 bases each). This CDR3 contains 17 residues. CDR1 and CDR2 (germline): SGHKS, YYEKEE (reference sequence). V lost 4 bases to trimming and J lost 4 bases, with 24 bases between them. The CDR3, as DNA: TGTGCCAGCAGCCAGCGATCGGGGACGACTACAAATTACGAGCAGTACTTC. This codes for CASSQRSGTTTNYEQYF.

This chain uses TRBV6-1 with TRBJ2-5; TRBD2 agrees at 12 bases. Germline CDR1 reads MNHNS; CDR2 reads SASEGT. The CDR3 sequence is 14 residues long. With V trimmed by 6 bases and J by 4 bases, 3 bases remained unmatched. The CDR3 spells CASSGLAGRETQYF. Written as DNA, the CDR3 is TGTGCCAGCAGCGGACTAGCGGGGAGAGAGACCCAGTACTTC.

The chain carries TRBV9 and TRBJ2-3; 8 bases match TRBD2. The CDR3 loop spans 15 amino acids. V gave up 1 base and J gave up 2 bases; unmatched junction bases: 3. Germline CDR1 is SGDLS and CDR2 is YYNGEE. For the CDR3, the DNA is TGTGCCAGCAGCGTAACTAGCGGAAACACAGATACGCAGTATTTT. It encodes CASSVTSGNTDTQYF.

The rearrangement uses TRBV20-1 and TRBJ2-7; possibly TRBD1 for D (5 bases). This CDR3 has 13 residues. The germline V and J ends were trimmed by 1 base and 2 bases, with 9 bases remaining between them. Looked up from germline, CDR1 is DFQATT and CDR2 is SNEGSKA (reference sequence). The CDR3 here is CSARGQPTYEQYF. The CDR3 bases are TGCAGTGCTAGAGGACAGCCAACCTACGAGCAGTACTTC.

The J gene is TRBJ2-1, the V gene TRBV9; weak D call: TRBD2 (5 bases). The germline V and J ends were trimmed by 4 bases and 5 bases, with 13 bases remaining between them. The CDR3 is 14 amino acids. Germline loops: CDR1 SGDLS, CDR2 YYNGEE. CDR3 sequence reads: CASSPIPGNNEQFF. CDR3 in DNA: TGTGCCAGCAGCCCGATCCCGGGAAACAATGAGCAGTTCTTC.

V usage is TRBV20-1 and J usage is TRBJ2-1; D unresolved. V lost 5 bases, J lost 8 bases, and 10 bases lay in between. Germline values: CDR1 DFQATT, CDR2 SNEGSKA (reference sequence). The CDR3 runs 11 residues. CDR3 nucleotide sequence: TGCAGTGCTTCCACACCAGATGAGCAGTTCTTC. It yields the protein CSASTPDEQFF.